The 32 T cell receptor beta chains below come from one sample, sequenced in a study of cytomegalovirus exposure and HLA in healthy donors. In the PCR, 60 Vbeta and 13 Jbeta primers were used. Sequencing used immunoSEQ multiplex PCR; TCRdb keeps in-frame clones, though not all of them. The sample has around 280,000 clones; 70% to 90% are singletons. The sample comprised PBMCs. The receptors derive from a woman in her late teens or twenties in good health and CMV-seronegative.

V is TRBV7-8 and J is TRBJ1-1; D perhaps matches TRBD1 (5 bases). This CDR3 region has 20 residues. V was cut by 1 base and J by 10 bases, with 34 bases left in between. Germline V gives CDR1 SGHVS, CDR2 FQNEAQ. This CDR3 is CASSLVVDSRLVPTLVTAFF. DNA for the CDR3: TGTGCCAGCAGCTTAGTAGTAGACAGTCGCCTGGTCCCGACGCTGGTAACAGCTTTCTTT.

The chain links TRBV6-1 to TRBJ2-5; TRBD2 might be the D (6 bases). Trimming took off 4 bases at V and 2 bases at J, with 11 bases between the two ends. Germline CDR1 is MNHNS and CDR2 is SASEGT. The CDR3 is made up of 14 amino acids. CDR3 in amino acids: CASSGPTRQETQYF. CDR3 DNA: TGTGCCAGCAGTGGCCCGACTAGACAAGAGACCCAGTACTTC.

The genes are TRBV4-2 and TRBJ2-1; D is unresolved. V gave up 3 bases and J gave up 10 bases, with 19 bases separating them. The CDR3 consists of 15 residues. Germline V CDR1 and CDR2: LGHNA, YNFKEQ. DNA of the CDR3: TGTGCCAGCAGCCACCTCCCCGCTAGTGTAGAAGAGCAGTTCTTC. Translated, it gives CASSHLPASVEEQFF.

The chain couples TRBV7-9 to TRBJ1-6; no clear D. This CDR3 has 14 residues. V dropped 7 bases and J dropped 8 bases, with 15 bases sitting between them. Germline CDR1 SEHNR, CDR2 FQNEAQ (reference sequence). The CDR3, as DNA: TGTGCCAGCAAGGCGGGCAGCACGCATTCACCCCTCCACTTT. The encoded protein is CASKAGSTHSPLHF.

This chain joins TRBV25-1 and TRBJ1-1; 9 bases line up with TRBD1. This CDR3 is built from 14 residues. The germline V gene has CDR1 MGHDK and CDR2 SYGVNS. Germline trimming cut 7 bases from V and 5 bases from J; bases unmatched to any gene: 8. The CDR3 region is CASTSGTGSTEAFF. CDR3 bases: TGTGCCAGCACCTCCGGGACAGGGTCAACTGAAGCTTTCTTT.

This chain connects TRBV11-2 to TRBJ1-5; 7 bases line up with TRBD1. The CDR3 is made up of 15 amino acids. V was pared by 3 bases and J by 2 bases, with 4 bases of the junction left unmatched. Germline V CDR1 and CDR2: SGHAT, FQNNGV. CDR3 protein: CASSLGQWGNQPQHF. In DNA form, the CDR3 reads TGTGCCAGCAGCTTGGGACAGTGGGGCAATCAGCCCCAGCATTTT.

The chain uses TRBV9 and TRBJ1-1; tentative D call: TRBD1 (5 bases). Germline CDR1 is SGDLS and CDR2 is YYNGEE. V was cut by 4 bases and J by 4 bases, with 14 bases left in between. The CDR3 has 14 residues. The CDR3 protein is CASSTGTGGTEAFF. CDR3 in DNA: TGTGCCAGCAGCACCGGGACTGGGGGCACTGAAGCTTTCTTT.

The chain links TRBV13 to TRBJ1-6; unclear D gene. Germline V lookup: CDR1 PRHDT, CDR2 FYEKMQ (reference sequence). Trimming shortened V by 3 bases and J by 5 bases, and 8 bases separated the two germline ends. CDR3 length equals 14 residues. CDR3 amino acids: CASSLDGNNSPLHF. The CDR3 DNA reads TGTGCCAGCAGCTTGGACGGGAATAATTCACCCCTCCACTTT.

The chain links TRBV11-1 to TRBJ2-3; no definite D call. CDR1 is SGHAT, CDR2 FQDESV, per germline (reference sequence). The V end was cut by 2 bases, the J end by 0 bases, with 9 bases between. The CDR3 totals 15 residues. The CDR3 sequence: CASSLLGHSTDTQYF. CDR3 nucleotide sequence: TGTGCCAGCAGCTTACTCGGTCATAGCACAGATACGCAGTATTTT.

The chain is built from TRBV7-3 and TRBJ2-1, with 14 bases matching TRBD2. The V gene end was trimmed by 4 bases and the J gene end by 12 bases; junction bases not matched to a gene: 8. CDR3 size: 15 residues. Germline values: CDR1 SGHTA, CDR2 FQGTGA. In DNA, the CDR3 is TGTGCCAGCAGCTCCGGACTAGCGGGGGGTAGCGGGCAGTTCTTC. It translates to CASSSGLAGGSGQFF. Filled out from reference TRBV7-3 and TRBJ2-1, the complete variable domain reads GAGVSQTPSNKVTEKGKYVELRCDPISGHTALYWYRQSLGQGPEFLIYFQGTGAADDSGLPNDRFFAVRPEGSVSTLKIQRTERGDSAVYLCASSSGLAGGSGQFFGPGTRLTVL.

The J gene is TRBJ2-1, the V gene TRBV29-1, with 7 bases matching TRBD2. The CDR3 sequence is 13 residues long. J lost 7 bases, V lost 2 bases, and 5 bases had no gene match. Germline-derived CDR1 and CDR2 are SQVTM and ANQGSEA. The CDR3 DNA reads TGCAGCGTTGAAACTAGCGTTGGAAATGAGCAGTTCTTC. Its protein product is CSVETSVGNEQFF.

The CDR3 reads CASRRGGVSDEQYF. CDR3 in DNA: TGTGCCAGCAGGAGGGGAGGGGTTTCTGACGAGCAGTACTTC. V gene TRBV6-5 combines with J gene TRBJ2-7, with 7 bases fitting TRBD2. This CDR3 contains 14 residues. With 6 bases clipped from V and 5 bases from J, the junction kept 10 bases outside the gene matches. Germline CDR1 and CDR2: MNHEY and SVGAGI.

The CDR3 region is CASGGNTEAFF. In nucleotides, the CDR3 is TGTGCCAGCGGAGGGAACACTGAAGCTTTCTTT. The chain links TRBV2 to TRBJ1-1; no clear D gene. The V gene's germline CDR1 is SNHLY and CDR2 FYNNEI. The ends were cut back, 8 bases at V and 1 base at J, with 5 bases in the middle. This CDR3 is 11 amino acids long.

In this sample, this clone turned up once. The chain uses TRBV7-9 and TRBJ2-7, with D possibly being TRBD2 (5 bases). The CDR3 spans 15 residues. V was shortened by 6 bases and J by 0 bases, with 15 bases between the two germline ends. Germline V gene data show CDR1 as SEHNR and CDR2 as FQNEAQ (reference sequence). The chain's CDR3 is CASSPWGESSYEQYF. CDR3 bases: TGTGCCAGCAGTCCTTGGGGAGAGTCCTCCTACGAGCAGTACTTC. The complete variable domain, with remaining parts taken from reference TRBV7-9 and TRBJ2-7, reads DTGVSQNPRHKITKRGQNVTFRCDPISEHNRLYWYRQTLGQGPEFLTYFQNEAQLEKSRLLSDRFSAERPKGSFSTLEIQRTEQGDSAMYLCASSPWGESSYEQYFGPGTRLTVT.

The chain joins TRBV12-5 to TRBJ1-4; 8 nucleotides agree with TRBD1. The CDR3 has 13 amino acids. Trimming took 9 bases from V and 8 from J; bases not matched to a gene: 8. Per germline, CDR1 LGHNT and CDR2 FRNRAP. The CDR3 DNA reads TGTGCTAGCAGAGGACAGGGACCCGAAAAACTGTTTTTT. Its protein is CASRGQGPEKLFF.

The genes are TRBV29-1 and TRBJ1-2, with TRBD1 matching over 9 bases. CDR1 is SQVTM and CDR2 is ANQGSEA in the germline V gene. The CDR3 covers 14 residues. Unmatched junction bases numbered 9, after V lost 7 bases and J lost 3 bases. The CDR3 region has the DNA TGCAGCGGCGGACAGGGGATTGGAGACTATGGCTACACCTTC. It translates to CSGGQGIGDYGYTF.

The CDR3 DNA reads TGTGCCAGCTCCGCCCCAGAGGACTACGAGCAGTACTTC. Its translation: CASSAPEDYEQYF. The chain employs TRBV18 and TRBJ2-5; unclear D gene. Judging by the DNA end, TRBJ2-7 fits better; the J call may be wrong. This CDR3 has 13 residues. Germline V CDR1 and CDR2: KGHSH, LQKENI.

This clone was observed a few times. The CDR3 DNA is TGTGCCAGCTCACCAATAGAAGCGGGGGGCTTCAATGAGCAGTTCTTC. Encoded protein: CASSPIEAGGFNEQFF. This chain joins TRBV18 and TRBJ2-1, with TRBD2 identical over 9 bases. Germline V gene lookup returns CDR1 KGHSH and CDR2 LQKENI. This CDR3 has 16 residues. V was clipped by 2 bases and J by 6 bases; unmatched bases: 8.

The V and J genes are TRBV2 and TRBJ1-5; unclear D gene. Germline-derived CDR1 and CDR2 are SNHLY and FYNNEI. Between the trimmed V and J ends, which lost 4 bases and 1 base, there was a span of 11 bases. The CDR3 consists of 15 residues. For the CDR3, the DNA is TGTGCCAGCAGTGGTGAGGGAATGAGCAATCAGCCCCAGCATTTT. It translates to CASSGEGMSNQPQHF.

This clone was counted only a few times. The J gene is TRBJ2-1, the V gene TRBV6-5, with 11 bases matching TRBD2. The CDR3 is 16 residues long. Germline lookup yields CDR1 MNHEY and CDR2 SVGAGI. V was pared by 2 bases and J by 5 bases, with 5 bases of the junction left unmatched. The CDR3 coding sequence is TGTGCCAGCAGTTACCCAGTAGCGGGGGGGCACAATGAGCAGTTCTTC. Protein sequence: CASSYPVAGGHNEQFF.

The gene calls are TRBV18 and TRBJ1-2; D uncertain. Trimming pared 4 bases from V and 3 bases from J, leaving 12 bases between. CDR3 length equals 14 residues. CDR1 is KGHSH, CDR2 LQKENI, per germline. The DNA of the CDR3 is TGTGCCAGCTCACGGGAGCACGGGGACTATGGCTACACCTTC. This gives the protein CASSREHGDYGYTF.

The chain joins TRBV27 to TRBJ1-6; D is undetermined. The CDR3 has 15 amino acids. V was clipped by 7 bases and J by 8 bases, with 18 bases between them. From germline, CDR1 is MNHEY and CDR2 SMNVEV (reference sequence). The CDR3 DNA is TGTGCCAGCAACCTCAAGAGGGATTGGGATTCACCCCTCCACTTT. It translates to CASNLKRDWDSPLHF.

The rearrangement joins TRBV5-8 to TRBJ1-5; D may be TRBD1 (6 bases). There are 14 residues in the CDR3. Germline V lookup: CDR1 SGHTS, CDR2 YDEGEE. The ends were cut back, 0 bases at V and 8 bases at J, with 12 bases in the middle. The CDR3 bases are TGTGCCAGCAGCTTGGCCTCAGGGGTGAAGCCCCAGCATTTT. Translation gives CASSLASGVKPQHF.

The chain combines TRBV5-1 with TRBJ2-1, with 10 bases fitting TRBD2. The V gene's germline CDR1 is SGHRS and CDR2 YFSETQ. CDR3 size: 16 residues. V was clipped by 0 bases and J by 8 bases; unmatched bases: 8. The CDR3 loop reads CASSLGSSGGADEQFF. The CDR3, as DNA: TGCGCCAGCAGCTTGGGTTCGAGCGGGGGGGCCGATGAGCAGTTCTTC.

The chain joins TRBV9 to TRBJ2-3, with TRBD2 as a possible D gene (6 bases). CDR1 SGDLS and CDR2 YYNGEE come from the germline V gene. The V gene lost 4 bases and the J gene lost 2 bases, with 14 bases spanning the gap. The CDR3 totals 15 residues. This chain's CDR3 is CASSPRLDPTDTQYF. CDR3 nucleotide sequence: TGTGCCAGCAGCCCTAGACTAGATCCCACAGATACGCAGTATTTT. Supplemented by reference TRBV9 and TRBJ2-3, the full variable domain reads DSGVTQTPKHLITATGQRVTLRCSPRSGDLSVYWYQQSLDQGLQFLIQYYNGEERAKGNILERFSAQQFPDLHSELNLSSLELGDSALYFCASSPRLDPTDTQYFGPGTRLTVL.

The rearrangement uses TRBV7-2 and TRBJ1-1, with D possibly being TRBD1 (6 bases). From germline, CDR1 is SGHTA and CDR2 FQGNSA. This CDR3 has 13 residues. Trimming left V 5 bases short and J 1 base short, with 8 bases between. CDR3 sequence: CASSVQGNTEAFF. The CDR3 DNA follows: TGTGCCAGCAGCGTACAGGGGAACACTGAAGCTTTCTTT. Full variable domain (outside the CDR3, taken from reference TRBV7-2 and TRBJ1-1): GAGVSQSPSNKVTEKGKDVELRCDPISGHTALYWYRQSLGQGLEFLIYFQGNSAPDKSGLPSDRFSAERTGGSVSTLTIQRTQQEDSAVYLCASSVQGNTEAFFGQGTRLTVV.

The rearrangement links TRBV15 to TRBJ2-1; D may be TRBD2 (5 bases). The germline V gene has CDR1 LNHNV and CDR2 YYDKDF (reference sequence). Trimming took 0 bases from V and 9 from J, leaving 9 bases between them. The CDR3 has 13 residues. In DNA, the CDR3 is TGTGCCACCAGCAGAGATACGAGCGGTGAGCAGTTCTTC. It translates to CATSRDTSGEQFF.

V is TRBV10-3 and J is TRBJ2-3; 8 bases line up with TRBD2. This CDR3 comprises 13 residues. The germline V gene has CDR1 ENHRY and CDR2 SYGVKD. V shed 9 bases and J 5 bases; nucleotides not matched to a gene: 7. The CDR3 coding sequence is TGTGCCATTGGCGGGGGGCAAGGAGATACGCAGTATTTT. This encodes CAIGGGQGDTQYF.

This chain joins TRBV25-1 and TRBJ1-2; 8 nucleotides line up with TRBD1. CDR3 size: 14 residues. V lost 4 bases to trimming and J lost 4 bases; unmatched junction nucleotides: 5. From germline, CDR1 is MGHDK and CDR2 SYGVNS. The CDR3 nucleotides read TGTGCCAGCAGTGTCGACAGGGGATTCTATGGCTACACCTTC. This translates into CASSVDRGFYGYTF.

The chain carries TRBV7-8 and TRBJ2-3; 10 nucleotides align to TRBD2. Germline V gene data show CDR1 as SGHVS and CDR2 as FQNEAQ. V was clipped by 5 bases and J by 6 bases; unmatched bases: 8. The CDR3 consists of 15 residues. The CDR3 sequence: CASSPERGGIDTQYF. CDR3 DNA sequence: TGTGCCAGCAGCCCGGAGCGGGGGGGCATTGATACGCAGTATTTT.

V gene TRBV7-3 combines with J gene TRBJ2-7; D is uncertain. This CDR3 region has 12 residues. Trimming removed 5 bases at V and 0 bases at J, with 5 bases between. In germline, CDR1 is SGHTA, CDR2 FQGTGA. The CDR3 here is CASSESSYEQYF. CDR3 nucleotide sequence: TGTGCCAGCAGCGAGAGCTCCTACGAGCAGTACTTC.

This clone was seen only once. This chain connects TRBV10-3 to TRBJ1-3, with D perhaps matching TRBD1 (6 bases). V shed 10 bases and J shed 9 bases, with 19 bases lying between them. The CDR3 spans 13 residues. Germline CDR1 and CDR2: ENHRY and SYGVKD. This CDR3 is CASQRPGDLTIYF. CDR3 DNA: TGTGCCAGCCAAAGACCAGGGGATCTCACCATATATTTT.